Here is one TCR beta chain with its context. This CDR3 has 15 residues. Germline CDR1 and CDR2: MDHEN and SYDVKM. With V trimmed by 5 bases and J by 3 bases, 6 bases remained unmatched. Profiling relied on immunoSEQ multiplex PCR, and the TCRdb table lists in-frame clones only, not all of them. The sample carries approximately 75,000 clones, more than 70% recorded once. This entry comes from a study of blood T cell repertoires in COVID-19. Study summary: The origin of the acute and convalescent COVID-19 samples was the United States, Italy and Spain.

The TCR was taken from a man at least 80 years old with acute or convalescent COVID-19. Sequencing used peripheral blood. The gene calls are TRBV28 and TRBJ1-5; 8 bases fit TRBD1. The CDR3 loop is CASSSVDRDNQPQHF. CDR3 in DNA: TGTGCCAGCAGTAGCGTGGACAGGGACAATCAGCCCCAGCATTTT.